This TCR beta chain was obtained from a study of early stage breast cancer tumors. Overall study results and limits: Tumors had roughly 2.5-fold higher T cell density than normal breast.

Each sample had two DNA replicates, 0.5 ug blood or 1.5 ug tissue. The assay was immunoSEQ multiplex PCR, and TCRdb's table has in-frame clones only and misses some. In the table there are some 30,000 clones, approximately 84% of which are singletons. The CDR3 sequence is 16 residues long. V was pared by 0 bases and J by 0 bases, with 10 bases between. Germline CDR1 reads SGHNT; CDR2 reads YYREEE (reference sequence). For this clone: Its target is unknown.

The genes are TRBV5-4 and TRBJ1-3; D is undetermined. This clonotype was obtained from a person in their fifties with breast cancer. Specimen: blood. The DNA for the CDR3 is TGTGCCAGCAGCTTGGGACACCAGAGCTCTGGAAACACCATATATTTT. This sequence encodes CASSLGHQSSGNTIYF.